This T cell receptor beta chain was profiled in a study of blood T cell repertoires in COVID-19. Original analysis: Amplified reference gene primers provided the basis for estimating nucleated cell counts. Assay used: immunoSEQ multiplex PCR; TCRdb lists only in-frame clones, some missing. Clonal size and the V and J genes are those of that table, whereas D and trimming came from the DNA. In the table there are around 150,000 clones, around 80% of which are singletons. The CDR3 loop spans 15 amino acids. In germline, CDR1 is SGDLS, CDR2 YYNGEE. The V gene lost 4 bases and the J gene lost 3 bases, with 14 bases spanning the gap. Participants reported their clinical history, and cohort assignment relied on those reports.

This clonotype originated in a woman in her fifties or sixties who had recovered from COVID-19. The genes are TRBV9 and TRBJ1-5; TRBD1 might be the D (6 bases). The sequenced material came from PBMCs or T cells enriched from blood (not recorded which). The CDR3 coding sequence is TGTGCCAGCAGCAAAACAGGGATACTCAATCAGCCCCAGCATTTT. It yields the protein CASSKTGILNQPQHF.